This T cell receptor (beta chain) was sequenced during a study of T cell responses to AZD1222 COVID-19 vaccine. Using immunoSEQ multiplex PCR, the repertoire was profiled, and TCRdb retains in-frame clones only, with some absent. In the table there are approximately 100,000 clones, more than 85% of which are singletons. This CDR3 region has 13 residues. Germline assignment: CDR1 WNHNN and CDR2 SYGVQD (reference sequence). V was pared by 3 bases and J by 7 bases, with 3 bases of the junction left unmatched. The chain carries TRBV10-1 and TRBJ1-2; 9 nucleotides match TRBD1. The sequence derives from an adult in good health. Source: peripheral blood, taken on day 0 of AZD1222 vaccination. In DNA form, the CDR3 reads TGCGCCAGCAGTGATGGGGACAGGGCTGGCTACACCTTC. This encodes CASSDGDRAGYTF.